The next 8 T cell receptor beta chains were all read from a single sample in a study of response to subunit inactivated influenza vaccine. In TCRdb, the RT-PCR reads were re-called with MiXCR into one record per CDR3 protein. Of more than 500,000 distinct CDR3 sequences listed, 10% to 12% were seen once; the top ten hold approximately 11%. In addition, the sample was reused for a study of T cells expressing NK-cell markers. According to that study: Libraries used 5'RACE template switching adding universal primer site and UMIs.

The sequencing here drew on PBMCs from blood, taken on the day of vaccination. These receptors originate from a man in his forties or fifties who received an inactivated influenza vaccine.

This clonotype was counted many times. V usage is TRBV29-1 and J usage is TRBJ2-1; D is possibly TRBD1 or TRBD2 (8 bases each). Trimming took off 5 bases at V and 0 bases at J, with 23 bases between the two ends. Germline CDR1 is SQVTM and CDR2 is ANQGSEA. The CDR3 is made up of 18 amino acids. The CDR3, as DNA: TGCAGCGTTCCTCGGGGGGGACAGGCCCTTAGCTCCTACAATGAGCAGTTCTTC. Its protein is CSVPRGGQALSSYNEQFF.

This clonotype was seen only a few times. CDR3 in amino acids: CAISPKYTQYF. The CDR3 DNA reads as TGTGCCATCAGTCCTAAATATACGCAGTATTTT. V and J are TRBV10-3 and TRBJ2-3; D is ambiguous. V was clipped by 5 bases and J by 7 bases, with 7 bases between them. The CDR3 consists of 11 residues. Germline V gives CDR1 ENHRY, CDR2 SYGVKD.

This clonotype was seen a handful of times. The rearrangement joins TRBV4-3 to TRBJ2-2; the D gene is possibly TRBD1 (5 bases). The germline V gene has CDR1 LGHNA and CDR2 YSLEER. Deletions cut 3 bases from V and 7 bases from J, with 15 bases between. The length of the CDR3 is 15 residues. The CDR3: CASSQAAIGVGELFF. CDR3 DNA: TGCGCCAGCAGCCAGGCAGCTATAGGGGTCGGGGAGCTGTTTTTT.

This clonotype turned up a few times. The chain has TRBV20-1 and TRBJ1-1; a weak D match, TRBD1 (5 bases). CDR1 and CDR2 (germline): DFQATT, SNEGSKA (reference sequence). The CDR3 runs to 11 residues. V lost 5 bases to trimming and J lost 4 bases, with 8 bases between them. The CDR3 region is CSAPGRTEAFF. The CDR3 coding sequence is TGCAGTGCTCCGGGGCGCACTGAAGCTTTCTTT.

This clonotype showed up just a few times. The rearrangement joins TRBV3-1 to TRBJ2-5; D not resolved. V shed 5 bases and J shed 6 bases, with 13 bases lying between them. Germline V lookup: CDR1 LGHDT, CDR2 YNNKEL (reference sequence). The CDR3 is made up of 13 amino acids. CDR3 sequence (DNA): TGTGCCAGCAGCTCGGACGGGCCGAAGACCCAGTACTTC. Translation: CASSSDGPKTQYF.

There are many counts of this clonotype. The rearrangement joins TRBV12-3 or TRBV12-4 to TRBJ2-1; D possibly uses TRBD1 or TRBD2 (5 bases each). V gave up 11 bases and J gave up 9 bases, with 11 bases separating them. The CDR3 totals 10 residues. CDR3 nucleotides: TGTGCCGTTCGGGGCAGTGAGCAGTTCTTC. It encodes CAVRGSEQFF.

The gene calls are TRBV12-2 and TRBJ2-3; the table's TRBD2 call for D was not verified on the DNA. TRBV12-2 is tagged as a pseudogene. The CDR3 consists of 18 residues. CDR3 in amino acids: CASRLARTAERGTDTQYF. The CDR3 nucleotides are TGTGCAAGTCGCTTAGCTCGAACAGCGGAGAGGGGCACAGATACGCAGTATTTT.

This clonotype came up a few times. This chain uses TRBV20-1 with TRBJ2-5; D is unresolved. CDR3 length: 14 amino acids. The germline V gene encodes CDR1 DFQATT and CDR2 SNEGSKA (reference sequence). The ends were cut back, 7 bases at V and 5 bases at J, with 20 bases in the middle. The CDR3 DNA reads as TGCAGTGTAGTCTCCGCCTTTGGTGGGGAGACCCAGTACTTC. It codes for CSVVSAFGGETQYF.